The following is a T cell receptor (beta chain) sequence with its context. The sample holds a few counts of this clonotype. What this receptor recognizes is not known. At one end, the junction sequence differs from germline, possibly due to a read error. The entry originates in a study of blood T cells in healthy people across ages (dated by TCRdb to about 2015). Study-level background: In model experiments, template switching captured roughly one uniquely barcoded TCR beta cDNA molecule for every two T cells. Age-related changes in TCR beta repertoire diversity were measured in the study by deep sequencing normalized with unique cDNA molecular identifiers. Four age groups were formed from the donors: young (average roughly 15 years), middle-aged (approximately 39), aged (about 62) and long-lived (less than 85). The study analyzed two additional independent replicas of 1 million unique cDNA reads from the same blood draw for two donors, one aged 18 to 29 and one aged 80 or older.

The approximately 40 donors, aged about 6 to 100 years, were systemically healthy Caucasian individuals from Russia. Approximately 10 milliliters of peripheral blood were collected from each donor into EDTA-treated Vacutainer tubes. Ficoll-Paque density-gradient centrifugation was used to isolate PBMCs, with at least 7 million per sample. Total RNA was extracted from PBMCs with Trizol reagent, with at least 6 micrograms obtained per sample. The percentages of naive CD45RAhigh/CD27high T cells were determined by flow cytometry on a PBMC aliquot from every donor. Summary of the overall study and its limitations: Bulk unsorted PBMC profiling prevented conclusive comparison of naive and antigen-experienced compartments. Observed TCR beta diversity correlated strongly with the percentage of naive T cells measured by flow cytometry. Compared with the aged group, the long-lived group had more naive CD4+ T cells, fewer expanded clones and increased TCR diversity, suggesting age selection. Estimates of total diversity based on one million sequenced T cells were regarded as lower bounds and as underestimates. As age increased, observed TCR beta diversity per million T cells dropped in a roughly linear way, and a significant reduction was already evident by age about 40. Because donor CMV infection status was unknown, age-related changes in expanded clonotypes were potentially confounded.

Preparation of the library involved 5' RACE. TCRdb records Illumina HiSeq 2500 as the sequencer. A second roughly 7 to 11 cycle PCR used a sample-barcoded 5' primer and a J-beta primer mix. A unique molecular identifier was introduced onto each TCR beta cDNA molecule by a template-switch 5' adaptor carrying 12 random nucleotides. At least 2.5 million CDR3-containing paired-end reads were obtained from each sample. First-strand cDNA was synthesized from all RNA with the Mint cDNA synthesis kit, primed by a TRBC-specific oligonucleotide. All cDNA was treated with uracil-DNA glycosylase and then went through a first 18-cycle PCR with the universal primers M1SS and BC2_uni_R. As for the authors' bioinformatics: For normalization, 1 million high-quality reads, each with a distinct molecular identifier, were randomly selected from each sample. Instead of being binned into consensus sequences, reads with shared molecular identifiers were discarded. MiTCR, with a Q25 quality threshold and the strictest error-elimination algorithm, was used for CDR3 identification, clonotype clustering and error correction. A nonparametric unseen species model with Euler transformation was used to estimate lower-bound total TCR beta diversity. TCRdb reworked the public reads: Q25 trimming with fastp, MiXCR clone assembly, productive beta chains retained. One record per CDR3 amino acid sequence lists the most common genes and DNA. The V and J calls and clone size are TCRdb's, not the authors'. In all, the sample holds fewer than 600,000 distinct CDR3 sequences, and about 26% of those were seen once. Jointly, the top ten make up roughly 3.5% of the sample.

From a lookup of the germline V gene (reference sequence), CDR1 and CDR2 are SEHNR and FQNEAQ. Including cysteine and phenylalanine, the CDR3 has 14 amino acids. The sequence is cut down to CDR3 DNA, 42 bases in frame from base 1. This same sample was also part of a study on T cells of mothers and their children. As that second study puts it: Nine systemically healthy Caucasian individuals, comprising three mothers and their six children, were included as donors. cDNA synthesis consumed the entire amount of extracted RNA, loaded at about 1.5 ug RNA in each 15 ul reaction. In the second PCR, sample barcodes and 2-4 random nucleotides were introduced via the M1S primer. Over 9 million TCR beta CDR3 reads came from each mother, compared with approximately 2.8 million reads from each child. TCR recombination output is similarly shaped by thymic selection in related and unrelated pairs, with a minor effect exerted by inherited differences. Related mother-child pairs always showed normalized repertoire overlap that was slightly higher than in unrelated mother-child pairs, though the difference was never significant. No persistent microchimeric T cell clones were detected, at a sensitivity of around 100 clones per million clonotypes. Deep NGS was used in the study to compare the TCR beta repertoires of mothers and children and to look for features that separate related mother-child pairs from unrelated individuals. The mean age was roughly 40 +/- 4 years for the mothers and roughly 11 +/- 4 years for the children. After adapter ligation with NEBNext reagents, the libraries were sequenced on Illumina HiSeq 2000 with 100+100 nt paired-end reads. To avoid cross-contamination, the mother libraries and the child libraries were prepared a month apart and sequenced in separate runs. For each donor, somewhere between about 450,000 and 2,200,000 distinct TCR beta clonotypes were identified. Naive TCR beta clonotypes were estimated from low-frequency clonotypes matched to each donor's FACS-determined naive share, without sorting.

Input material: blood. The sequence links TRBV7-9 to TRBJ1-2; no D gene is confidently identified. The receptor was isolated from a boy aged 2 to 10 in good health. The CDR3 in this case is CASSPNPQSYGDTF. In nucleotide form, the sequence is TGTGCCAGCAGTCCAAATCCGCAGTCTTATGGCGACACCTTC.